Listed below are T cell receptor beta chains from one sample, sequenced in a study of cytomegalovirus exposure and HLA in healthy donors. Sequencing used immunoSEQ multiplex PCR; TCRdb keeps in-frame clones, though not all of them. The table records 70,000 to 95,000 clones, about 83% of them present only once. Source material: PBMCs. These receptor sequences come from a woman aged 18-30 years in good health and CMV-seropositive. Each CDR3 is given with its conserved first and last residue. D genes are given only for firm matches. Clone size appears in some rows only: once, few, many, or a class for an expanded clone.

v_call: TRBV9
d_call: TRBD1
j_call: TRBJ2-7
cdr3_length: 14
clone_size: -
cdr3_aa: CASSVSTGGYEQYF
cdr3_nt: TGTGCCAGCAGCGTCTCGACAGGGGGCTACGAGCAGTACTTC

v_call: TRBV5-6
d_call: TRBD1
j_call: TRBJ2-2
cdr3_length: 15
clone_size: once
cdr3_aa: CASSTGTGWHGELFF
cdr3_nt: TGTGCCAGCAGTACCGGGACAGGGTGGCACGGGGAGCTGTTTTTT

v_call: TRBV2
d_call: -
j_call: TRBJ1-5
cdr3_length: 16
clone_size: -
cdr3_aa: CASSEGMGGSNQPQHF
cdr3_nt: TGTGCCAGCAGTGAGGGAATGGGAGGAAGCAATCAGCCCCAGCATTTT

v_call: TRBV6-5
d_call: TRBD1
j_call: TRBJ2-5
cdr3_length: 15
clone_size: -
cdr3_aa: CASRNTGGAGETQYF
cdr3_nt: TGTGCCAGCAGGAACACAGGGGGCGCCGGCGAGACCCAGTACTTC

v_call: TRBV5-6
d_call: -
j_call: TRBJ2-5
cdr3_length: 13
clone_size: -
cdr3_aa: CASSLGESETQYF
cdr3_nt: TGTGCCAGCAGCTTGGGGGAGTCGGAGACCCAGTACTTC

v_call: TRBV18
d_call: -
j_call: TRBJ1-1
cdr3_length: 13
clone_size: -
cdr3_aa: CASSPPMNTEAFF
cdr3_nt: TGTGCCAGCTCACCACCCATGAACACTGAAGCTTTCTTT

v_call: TRBV4-2
d_call: -
j_call: TRBJ2-3
cdr3_length: 15
clone_size: -
cdr3_aa: CASSQDRASTDTQYF
cdr3_nt: TGTGCCAGCAGCCAAGACAGGGCCAGCACAGATACGCAGTATTTT

v_call: TRBV9
d_call: TRBD1
j_call: TRBJ1-6
cdr3_length: 17
clone_size: -
cdr3_aa: CASSVEVGQGMNSPLHF
cdr3_nt: TGTGCCAGCAGCGTAGAAGTGGGACAGGGTATGAATTCACCCCTCCACTTT

v_call: TRBV4-2
d_call: -
j_call: TRBJ1-4
cdr3_length: 15
clone_size: -
cdr3_aa: CASSQEQVMSEKLFF
cdr3_nt: TGTGCCAGCAGCCAAGAGCAGGTCATGAGTGAAAAACTGTTTTTT

v_call: TRBV9
d_call: TRBD2
j_call: TRBJ2-2
cdr3_length: 16
clone_size: -
cdr3_aa: CASSARAGVMTGELFF
cdr3_nt: TGTGCCAGCAGCGCCCGAGCGGGAGTAATGACCGGGGAGCTGTTTTTT

v_call: TRBV5-1
d_call: TRBD2
j_call: TRBJ2-7
cdr3_length: 18
clone_size: once
cdr3_aa: CATSLDYSGSINSYEQYF
cdr3_nt: TGCGCCACCAGCTTGGATTATAGCGGGAGTATCAACTCCTACGAGCAGTACTTC

v_call: TRBV6-5
d_call: TRBD1
j_call: TRBJ2-2
cdr3_length: 15
clone_size: -
cdr3_aa: CASSYGDSPTGELFF
cdr3_nt: TGTGCCAGCAGTTACGGGGACAGTCCCACCGGGGAGCTGTTTTTT

v_call: TRBV29-1
d_call: TRBD1
j_call: TRBJ1-5
cdr3_length: 14
clone_size: few
cdr3_aa: CSVGTRDRGQPQHF
cdr3_nt: TGCAGCGTTGGTACCCGGGACAGGGGCCAGCCCCAGCATTTT

v_call: TRBV6-1
d_call: -
j_call: TRBJ1-2
cdr3_length: 15
clone_size: -
cdr3_aa: CASSQDWTAVYGYTF
cdr3_nt: TGTGCCAGCAGTCAAGACTGGACAGCCGTCTATGGCTACACCTTC

v_call: TRBV2
d_call: TRBD1
j_call: TRBJ1-1
cdr3_length: 18
clone_size: -
cdr3_aa: CASSEAWGQGTGDTEAFF
cdr3_nt: TGTGCCAGCAGTGAAGCGTGGGGACAGGGGACCGGGGACACTGAAGCTTTCTTT

v_call: TRBV19
d_call: TRBD2
j_call: TRBJ2-3
cdr3_length: 15
clone_size: -
cdr3_aa: CASSRLAGEIDTQYF
cdr3_nt: TGTGCCAGTAGTAGACTAGCGGGAGAGATTGATACGCAGTATTTT

v_call: TRBV6-5
d_call: -
j_call: TRBJ1-1
cdr3_length: 14
clone_size: -
cdr3_aa: CASRTGSRNTEAFF
cdr3_nt: TGTGCCAGCAGAACAGGGTCTAGAAACACTGAAGCTTTCTTT

v_call: TRBV13
d_call: TRBD2
j_call: TRBJ2-1
cdr3_length: 12
clone_size: -
cdr3_aa: CASNSGVDEQFF
cdr3_nt: TGTGCCAGCAATAGCGGGGTTGATGAGCAGTTCTTC

v_call: TRBV13
d_call: TRBD2
j_call: TRBJ2-7
cdr3_length: 15
clone_size: -
cdr3_aa: CASSPPLAGTYEQYF
cdr3_nt: TGTGCCAGCAGCCCACCACTAGCGGGGACCTACGAGCAGTACTTC

v_call: TRBV29-1
d_call: -
j_call: TRBJ2-6
cdr3_length: 12
clone_size: -
cdr3_aa: CSVQSGANVLTF
cdr3_nt: TGCAGCGTTCAATCTGGGGCCAACGTCCTGACTTTC

v_call: TRBV10-2
d_call: TRBD1
j_call: TRBJ1-1
cdr3_length: 14
clone_size: -
cdr3_aa: CASSATGANTEAFF
cdr3_nt: TGCGCCAGCAGTGCAACAGGGGCGAACACTGAAGCTTTCTTT

v_call: TRBV25-1
d_call: TRBD2
j_call: TRBJ2-1
cdr3_length: 13
clone_size: -
cdr3_aa: CASSRGGYNEQFF
cdr3_nt: TGTGCCAGCAGTCGGGGGGGCTACAATGAGCAGTTCTTC

v_call: TRBV4-2
d_call: -
j_call: TRBJ1-2
cdr3_length: 14
clone_size: -
cdr3_aa: CASWGTHPNYGYTF
cdr3_nt: TGTGCCAGCTGGGGGACACATCCTAACTATGGCTACACCTTC

v_call: TRBV20-1
d_call: -
j_call: TRBJ2-5
cdr3_length: 11
clone_size: -
cdr3_aa: CSAYSQETQYF
cdr3_nt: TGCAGTGCCTACAGTCAAGAGACCCAGTACTTC

v_call: TRBV7-9
d_call: -
j_call: TRBJ1-2
cdr3_length: 14
clone_size: -
cdr3_aa: CASSLRGGKDGYTF
cdr3_nt: TGTGCCAGCAGCTTACGAGGAGGCAAGGATGGCTACACCTTC

v_call: TRBV2
d_call: TRBD1
j_call: TRBJ2-2
cdr3_length: 16
clone_size: -
cdr3_aa: CASSARGDRGTGELFF
cdr3_nt: TGTGCCAGCAGCGCCAGGGGGGACAGGGGGACCGGGGAGCTGTTTTTT

v_call: TRBV7-6
d_call: -
j_call: TRBJ2-6
cdr3_length: 16
clone_size: -
cdr3_aa: CASSQQVASGANVLTF
cdr3_nt: TGTGCCAGCAGCCAGCAGGTTGCCTCTGGGGCCAACGTCCTGACTTTC

v_call: TRBV5-6
d_call: -
j_call: TRBJ2-2
cdr3_length: 14
clone_size: -
cdr3_aa: CASSLGVRNRELFF
cdr3_nt: TGTGCCAGCAGCTTAGGGGTACGGAACCGGGAGCTGTTTTTT

v_call: TRBV6-5
d_call: TRBD1
j_call: TRBJ2-7
cdr3_length: 14
clone_size: once
cdr3_aa: CATRRDRVHYEQYF
cdr3_nt: TGTGCCACCCGCCGGGACAGGGTGCACTACGAGCAGTACTTC

v_call: TRBV9
d_call: TRBD1
j_call: TRBJ2-2
cdr3_length: 17
clone_size: -
cdr3_aa: CASSVGLRTGYTGELFF
cdr3_nt: TGTGCCAGCAGCGTAGGCCTCCGGACAGGATACACCGGGGAGCTGTTTTTT

v_call: TRBV18
d_call: -
j_call: TRBJ1-4
cdr3_length: 13
clone_size: -
cdr3_aa: CASSPRSDEKLFF
cdr3_nt: TGTGCCAGCTCACCTCGGAGTGATGAAAAACTGTTTTTT

v_call: TRBV2
d_call: TRBD1
j_call: TRBJ1-3
cdr3_length: 15
clone_size: -
cdr3_aa: CASSGQEYVENTIYF
cdr3_nt: TGTGCCAGCAGCGGACAGGAGTATGTCGAAAACACCATATATTTT

v_call: TRBV30
d_call: TRBD1
j_call: TRBJ1-1
cdr3_length: 15
clone_size: -
cdr3_aa: CAWSVGQGAITEAFF
cdr3_nt: TGTGCCTGGAGTGTAGGGCAGGGGGCGATCACTGAAGCTTTCTTT

v_call: TRBV6-5
d_call: -
j_call: TRBJ2-5
cdr3_length: 13
clone_size: -
cdr3_aa: CASSFRQQETQYF
cdr3_nt: TGTGCCAGCAGTTTTAGACAGCAAGAGACCCAGTACTTC

v_call: TRBV2
d_call: -
j_call: TRBJ1-5
cdr3_length: 15
clone_size: -
cdr3_aa: CASSGRDFSNQPQHF
cdr3_nt: TGTGCCAGCAGCGGGAGGGACTTTAGCAATCAGCCCCAGCATTTT

v_call: TRBV7-8
d_call: -
j_call: TRBJ2-7
cdr3_length: 11
clone_size: -
cdr3_aa: CASSPLYEQYF
cdr3_nt: TGTGCCAGCAGCCCCCTCTACGAGCAGTACTTC

v_call: TRBV6-5
d_call: -
j_call: TRBJ1-2
cdr3_length: 15
clone_size: once
cdr3_aa: CASSYSGTVPYGYTF
cdr3_nt: TGTGCCAGCAGTTACTCCGGTACAGTCCCTTATGGCTACACCTTC

v_call: TRBV27
d_call: -
j_call: TRBJ2-7
cdr3_length: 15
clone_size: -
cdr3_aa: CASSLFMGTAYEQYF
cdr3_nt: TGTGCCAGCAGTTTATTTATGGGCACGGCCTACGAGCAGTACTTC

v_call: TRBV2
d_call: TRBD2
j_call: TRBJ2-5
cdr3_length: 15
clone_size: -
cdr3_aa: CASSGGGALRETQYF
cdr3_nt: TGTGCCAGCAGTGGCGGGGGGGCCTTACGCGAGACCCAGTACTTC